Shown below are 21 T cell receptor beta chains from a single sample sequenced in a study of technical replicates of blood from a handful of donors. Here immunoSEQ multiplex PCR was the method, and the copy in TCRdb shows in-frame clones only, minus some. The repertoire holds under 85,000 clones, with approximately 91% as singletons. Sequenced input: T cells isolated from PBMCs. These receptors all come from a human donor in good health. Some clones in this sample may be carry-over from other donors' samples.

V and J are TRBV5-1 and TRBJ2-7; 7 bases are a match to TRBD1. The CDR3 runs to 18 residues. The V gene end was trimmed by 1 base and the J gene end by 0 bases; junction bases not matched to a gene: 13. Germline V CDR1 and CDR2: SGHRS, YFSETQ. DNA for the CDR3: TGCGCCAGCAGCTTGAGTAATTCCGGACAGGCCATCTCCTACGAGCAGTACTTC. It encodes CASSLSNSGQAISYEQYF. Combining the CDR3 with reference TRBV5-1 and TRBJ2-7 gives the whole variable domain KAGVTQTPRYLIKTRGQQVTLSCSPISGHRSVSWYQQTPGQGLQFLFEYFSETQRNKGNFPGRFSGRQFSNSRSEMNVSTLELGDSALYLCASSLSNSGQAISYEQYFGPGTRLTVT.

This clone was counted a few times. The rearrangement links TRBV16 to TRBJ1-1, with D uncertain. V was trimmed by 0 bases and J by 3 bases, leaving 5 bases between them. Germline CDR1 and CDR2: KGHSY and FQNENV. The CDR3 is made up of 13 amino acids. This CDR3 reads CASSQSRDTEAFF. DNA for the CDR3: TGTGCCAGCAGCCAATCTCGAGACACTGAAGCTTTCTTT.

This clone appeared a single time. The rearrangement links TRBV2 to TRBJ1-1; tentatively, D is TRBD1 (5 bases). V was pared by 0 bases and J by 12 bases, with 14 bases between. Germline CDR1 is SNHLY and CDR2 is FYNNEI. CDR3 length: 13 residues. The CDR3 spells CASSEASRAAPFF. CDR3 DNA sequence: TGTGCCAGCAGTGAAGCCTCCAGGGCAGCTCCTTTCTTT.

V and J are TRBV7-2 and TRBJ2-1; D remains ambiguous. The V gene's germline CDR1 is SGHTA and CDR2 FQGNSA. The CDR3 length is 11 residues. Trimming took 5 bases from V and 9 from J, leaving 8 bases between them. The CDR3 loop reads CASSLFGEQFF. Here the CDR3 DNA reads TGTGCCAGCAGCCTCTTCGGTGAGCAGTTCTTC.

The CDR3 DNA reads TGTGCCATCAGTGAGTCCCGGGACAGCCCACGGAATGAGCAGTTCTTC. Amino acids: CAISESRDSPRNEQFF. The V gene is TRBV10-3, the J gene TRBJ2-1; 7 positions agree with TRBD1. Germline assignment: CDR1 ENHRY and CDR2 SYGVKD. The V segment lost 0 bases and the J segment 7 bases; nucleotides outside the gene matches: 9. There are 16 residues in the CDR3.

This chain uses TRBV5-1 with TRBJ2-7, with no clear D. This CDR3 has 14 residues. Looked up from germline, CDR1 is SGHRS and CDR2 is YFSETQ. Trimming stripped 0 bases from V and 4 bases from J, with 11 bases between. The DNA of the CDR3 is TGCGCCAGCAGCTTGGAGGCAGGATTTTACGAGCAGTACTTC. Protein: CASSLEAGFYEQYF.

The rearrangement uses TRBV9 and TRBJ1-1; 10 positions agree with TRBD1. The CDR3 is 16 amino acids. J lost 1 base, V lost 1 base, and 4 bases had no gene match. Germline assignment: CDR1 SGDLS and CDR2 YYNGEE. CDR3 protein: CASSVSRTGGNTEAFF. As DNA, the CDR3 is TGTGCCAGCAGCGTATCCCGGACAGGGGGGAACACTGAAGCTTTCTTT.

This chain joins TRBV5-5 and TRBJ1-5, with 10 nucleotides matching TRBD1. CDR1 and CDR2 (germline): SGHKS, YYEKEE (reference sequence). There are 14 residues in the CDR3. The trim removed 4 bases at V and 5 bases at J, leaving 3 bases unmatched. DNA for the CDR3: TGTGCCAGCAGCCCAGGGACAGGGGATCAGCCCCAGCATTTT. It translates to CASSPGTGDQPQHF.

V gene TRBV28 combines with J gene TRBJ2-7; 10 bases line up with TRBD1. Unmatched junction bases numbered 19, after V lost 5 bases and J lost 0 bases. Germline-derived CDR1 and CDR2 are MDHEN and SYDVKM. This CDR3 is 20 amino acids long. The CDR3 here is CASSPAASGTGEGDSYEQYF. The DNA for the CDR3 is TGTGCCAGCAGTCCTGCCGCCTCCGGGACAGGGGAAGGGGACTCCTACGAGCAGTACTTC.

J is TRBJ2-1 and V is TRBV7-9; D is possibly TRBD2 (6 bases). This CDR3 has 14 residues. Trimming took 5 bases from V and 4 from J, leaving 12 bases between them. Germline lookup yields CDR1 SEHNR and CDR2 FQNEAQ (reference sequence). The CDR3 here is CASSAGTLYNEQFF. CDR3 DNA: TGTGCCAGCAGCGCCGGGACTCTTTACAATGAGCAGTTCTTC. Variable domain in full (rest from reference TRBV7-9 and TRBJ2-1): DTGVSQNPRHKITKRGQNVTFRCDPISEHNRLYWYRQTLGQGPEFLTYFQNEAQLEKSRLLSDRFSAERPKGSFSTLEIQRTEQGDSAMYLCASSAGTLYNEQFFGPGTRLTVL.

The V and J genes are TRBV7-9 and TRBJ2-7, with D unclear. This CDR3 comprises 17 residues. Germline V CDR1 and CDR2: SEHNR, FQNEAQ (reference sequence). V lost 2 bases and J lost 0, with 17 bases in between. The CDR3 coding sequence is TGTGCCAGCAGCTTACCCGAGAGGAGCATTAGCTCCTACGAGCAGTACTTC. Translating it yields CASSLPERSISSYEQYF.

The chain links TRBV30 to TRBJ1-4; D not certain. Trimming removed 4 bases from V and 4 bases from J, with 4 bases in between. Germline lookup yields CDR1 GTSNPN and CDR2 SVGIG (reference sequence). The CDR3 has 11 residues. This chain's CDR3 is CAWTLNEKLFF. The CDR3 DNA sequence: TGTGCCTGGACCCTTAATGAAAAACTGTTTTTT. The full variable domain, its missing parts supplied by reference TRBV30 and TRBJ1-4, is SQTIHQWPATLVQPVGSPLSLECTVEGTSNPNLYWYRQAAGRGLQLLFYSVGIGQISSEVPQNLSASRPQDRQFILSSKKLLLSDSGFYLCAWTLNEKLFFGSGTQLSVL.

J is TRBJ2-7 and V is TRBV6-5, with 12 bases matching TRBD2. With V trimmed by 5 bases and J by 7 bases, 3 bases remained unmatched. Germline CDR1 is MNHEY and CDR2 is SVGAGI. CDR3 length equals 13 residues. The CDR3 reads CASSQLAGGEQYF. For the CDR3, the DNA is TGTGCCAGCAGTCAACTAGCGGGGGGTGAGCAGTACTTC.

This clone was picked up one time. V usage is TRBV10-1 and J usage is TRBJ2-3; TRBD1 matches 7 bases. Germline CDR1 is WNHNN and CDR2 is SYGVQD (reference sequence). V lost 2 bases, J lost 1 base, and 6 bases stayed unmatched. The CDR3 sequence is 16 residues long. The CDR3 loop is CASSEVVGQGTDTQYF. The CDR3 DNA is TGCGCCAGCAGTGAGGTTGTAGGACAGGGCACAGATACGCAGTATTTT.

The chain has TRBV9 and TRBJ1-1, with D possibly matching TRBD1 (5 bases). Trimming cost V 5 bases and J 3 bases, with 11 bases left between them. This CDR3 has 13 amino acids. In germline, CDR1 is SGDLS, CDR2 YYNGEE. The CDR3: CASRVRVDTEAFF. In DNA, the CDR3 is TGTGCCAGCAGGGTCAGGGTAGACACTGAAGCTTTCTTT.

In this sample, this clone turned up once. The chain recombines TRBV5-5 with TRBJ1-2; TRBD1 aligns across 11 bases. Looked up from germline, CDR1 is SGHKS and CDR2 is YYEKEE (reference sequence). J was trimmed by 5 bases and V by 4 bases; bases with no gene match: 7. There are 15 residues in the CDR3. In nucleotides, the CDR3 is TGTGCCAGCAGCAGGCCGGGACAGGGGGATTATGGCTACACCTTC. This sequence encodes CASSRPGQGDYGYTF.

The sample holds one count of this clone. The V gene is TRBV27, the J gene TRBJ2-7, with 13 positions matching TRBD2. The CDR3 loop spans 15 amino acids. CDR1 and CDR2 from the germline V gene are MNHEY and SMNVEV (reference sequence). The V gene end was trimmed by 4 bases and the J gene end by 4 bases; junction bases not matched to a gene: 4. The CDR3 loop reads CASSSRTSGSYEQYF. CDR3 bases: TGTGCCAGCAGTTCGCGGACTAGCGGGAGTTACGAGCAGTACTTC.

The rearrangement uses TRBV29-1 and TRBJ2-2; 7 nucleotides line up with TRBD1. Germline CDR1 and CDR2: SQVTM and ANQGSEA. CDR3 length: 14 amino acids. V was clipped by 7 bases and J by 3 bases; unmatched bases: 8. As DNA, the CDR3 is TGCAGCGCTACCGTCGGGACAGACACCGGGGAGCTGTTTTTT. It encodes CSATVGTDTGELFF.

The J gene is TRBJ1-3, the V gene TRBV27; possibly TRBD1 for D (6 bases). Germline V lookup: CDR1 MNHEY, CDR2 SMNVEV (reference sequence). Trimming removed 0 bases at V and 2 bases at J, with 11 bases between. The CDR3 extends over 16 amino acids. CDR3 bases: TGTGCCAGCAGTTTATCAGGGGGGGGCGCTGGAAACACCATATATTTT. This encodes CASSLSGGGAGNTIYF.

V gene TRBV27 combines with J gene TRBJ2-7; no reliable D call. In germline, CDR1 is MNHEY, CDR2 SMNVEV (reference sequence). This CDR3 is 14 amino acids long. V lost 4 bases and J 0 bases, leaving 10 bases between the germline ends. The CDR3 region has the DNA TGTGCCAGCAGTTCCCGTATGAGCTCCTACGAGCAGTACTTC. Its translation is CASSSRMSSYEQYF.

The rearrangement uses TRBV9 and TRBJ2-3, with D possibly TRBD2 on 5 matching bases. CDR1 and CDR2 (germline): SGDLS, YYNGEE. The CDR3 is 14 amino acids. Between the trimmed V and J ends, which lost 4 bases and 0 bases, there was a span of 9 bases. This CDR3 reads CASSNGISTDTQYF. The CDR3, as DNA: TGTGCCAGCAGCAACGGGATCAGCACAGATACGCAGTATTTT.